The subject of this entry is one T cell receptor beta chain. Its antigen is not identified. At one of its ends the junction is not consistent with the germline gene, which may arise from a read error. This sample is part of a study of B cell selection in AIRE deficiency. TCRdb's copy holds only in-frame clones and misses some; the assay was immunoSEQ multiplex PCR. The repertoire holds about 24,000 clones, with 96% as singletons. CD4+CD127+ cells were sorted as the conventional CD4 T cells. Healthy unrelated donors supplied the control samples. Study results and caveats: Only about 9.3% of 3657 shared Treg sequences were patient-specific; 30% to 35% healthy-specific. Shared Treg sequences had shorter CDR3s, biased toward rearrangements with few non-templated insertions. About 30.6% of healthy-shared Treg sequences were found among patient Tconv cells.

Per germline, CDR1 SGHRS and CDR2 YFSETQ. This CDR3 is 11 amino acids long. This chain links TRBV5-1 with TRBJ2-1; no definite D call. This clonotype was sampled from a human donor in good health. The sequencing sample was made of CD4+CD127+ conventional T cells sorted from PBMCs. This CDR3 reads CASSSDNEQFF. The CDR3 bases are TGCGCCAGCAGCTCCGACAATGAGCAGTTCTTC.